This T cell receptor (beta chain) was sequenced for a study of cytomegalovirus exposure and HLA in healthy donors. Broader study findings: One variant, a missense change in DCLRE1C, was linked in a later analysis to TCR beta V- and J-gene trimming.

As for this clone: The antigen is not known.

Primers: 60 Vbeta forward and 13 Jbeta reverse. The assay was immunoSEQ multiplex PCR, and TCRdb's table has in-frame clones only and misses some. Of about 110,000 clones in the sample, approximately 76% were seen once. V was pared by 2 bases and J by 0 bases, with 8 bases between. This CDR3 has 16 residues. Germline V gives CDR1 MGHRA, CDR2 YSYEKL. This TCR was sampled from a man aged 35 to 55 in good health and CMV-seronegative. V usage is TRBV4-1 and J usage is TRBJ2-6; TRBD1 might be the D (5 bases). Sequenced: PBMCs. For the CDR3, the DNA is TGCGCCAGCAGCCAACCTGACAGCTCTGGGGCCAACGTCCTGACTTTC. Translated, it gives CASSQPDSSGANVLTF.